These T cell receptor beta chains were read from a single sample in a study of blood T cell repertoires in COVID-19. Clones were sequenced by immunoSEQ multiplex PCR, and TCRdb holds only the in-frame ones, with some missing. The sample records more than 150,000 clones, roughly 80% being singletons. Source material: peripheral blood. Every receptor here comes from a woman older than 75 with COVID-19, enrolled during active disease. Both conserved end residues are part of each CDR3. The D gene is left open where the match is weak. Part of the rows lack a size; the others show once, few, many or a class for expanded clones.

TGTGCCAGCTCACATGACAGGGGGCGTACTGAAGCTTTCTTT,CASSHDRGRTEAFF,14,-,TRBJ1-1,TRBD1,TRBV18
TGTGCCAGCAGCCAATTCTCCTGGGTAGACTCCGAGCAGTACTTC,CASSQFSWVDSEQYF,15,-,TRBJ2-7,-,TRBV3-1/TRBV3-2
TGTGCCAGCAGCTTAGCGAGCGGGGGGCCGAATGAGCAGTTCTTC,CASSLASGGPNEQFF,15,-,TRBJ2-1,TRBD2,TRBV7-6
TGTGCCAGCAGTGCAGGCTACACCTTC,CASSAGYTF,9,-,TRBJ1-2,-,TRBV2
TGTGCCAGCAGCCAAGGTATAGCGGGAATTAACAATGAGCAGTTCTTC,CASSQGIAGINNEQFF,16,few,TRBJ2-1,TRBD2,TRBV3-1/TRBV3-2
TGTGCCAGCAGCCCCCGTAGGACAGGGATCCACGAGCAGTACTTC,CASSPRRTGIHEQYF,15,-,TRBJ2-7,TRBD1,TRBV3-1/TRBV3-2
TGTGCCAGCAGTTGGAGCGGGGTTTCCTACAATGAGCAGTTCTTC,CASSWSGVSYNEQFF,15,-,TRBJ2-1,TRBD2,TRBV28
TGTGCCAGCAGCCCAATTGACAGGCTGGACGAGCAGTACTTC,CASSPIDRLDEQYF,14,few,TRBJ2-7,-,TRBV5-4
TGTGCCAGTAGTATACGGCAGGGGGAGGACTATGGCTACACCTTC,CASSIRQGEDYGYTF,15,-,TRBJ1-2,TRBD1,TRBV19
TGTGCCAGCAGTGATTTTGCGGGGGTCTACAATGAGCAGTTCTTC,CASSDFAGVYNEQFF,15,-,TRBJ2-1,TRBD2,TRBV2
TGTGCCACCAGCGGATTACCGGGACAGGAGTTTCCTGAAGCTTTCTTT,CATSGLPGQEFPEAFF,16,-,TRBJ1-1,TRBD1,TRBV15
TGTGCCAGCTCAAGAGGACTAGCGCAAGAGACCCAGTACTTC,CASSRGLAQETQYF,14,-,TRBJ2-5,TRBD2,TRBV18
TGCAGCGTTTCCGGGACTTCCCCGGGAGAGTCCTACGAGCAGTACTTC,CSVSGTSPGESYEQYF,16,many,TRBJ2-7,-,TRBV29-1
TGTGCCAGCAGCCAATATAGCGGGAGAACCCACGAGCAGTACTTC,CASSQYSGRTHEQYF,15,-,TRBJ2-7,TRBD2,TRBV7-2
TGTGCCAGCAGCCTAGAGAACCTACGGGATCAGCCCCAGCATTTT,CASSLENLRDQPQHF,15,-,TRBJ1-5,-,TRBV11-3
TGTGCCACCAGTGATTTCCGAGGGATCGAGCAGCCCCAGCATTTT,CATSDFRGIEQPQHF,15,-,TRBJ1-5,-,TRBV24-1
TGCGCCAGCAGCCAAGGCCCTACTGGGACTCAGGTGGATGAGCAGTTCTTC,CASSQGPTGTQVDEQFF,17,-,TRBJ2-1,-,TRBV4-1
TGTGCCAGCAGTCCCCAGGGAGGACCTAACACTGAAGCTTTCTTT,CASSPQGGPNTEAFF,15,-,TRBJ1-1,-,TRBV13